This TCR beta chain was profiled in a study of blood T cell repertoires in COVID-19. Study summary: Acute and convalescent COVID-19 specimens originated in the United States, Italy and Spain. Nucleic acid was either cDNA or gDNA, and it came from T cells, B-cell-depleted T cells, or PBMCs.

Trimming cost V 2 bases and J 0 bases; bases outside gene matches: 12. Germline V gene data show CDR1 as MDHEN and CDR2 as SYDVKM. The CDR3 is made up of 20 amino acids. In the original analysis: Estimated nucleated cell counts came from reference gene primer amplification. Generated by immunoSEQ multiplex PCR, the TCRdb table keeps only in-frame clones and is missing some. The V and J calls and clone size are taken from that table; D and trimming were inferred from the DNA. The profile shows about 160,000 clones, approximately 90% of them singletons. The V gene is TRBV28, the J gene TRBJ2-4; TRBD2 aligns across 11 bases. The source is a man between 18 and 29 years old with acute or convalescent COVID-19. Sequenced material: peripheral blood. CDR3 sequence (DNA): TGTGCCAGCAGTTTAACCGGCCTAGCGGGGGGCATCCTAGCCAAAAACATTCAGTACTTC. It is translated as CASSLTGLAGGILAKNIQYF.